Each of the 16 T cell receptor beta chains below was sequenced from the same sample in a study of cytomegalovirus exposure and HLA in healthy donors. The PCR had 60 Vbeta and 13 Jbeta primers. TCRdb's copy holds only in-frame clones and misses some; the assay was immunoSEQ multiplex PCR. The sample has approximately 86,000 clones, roughly 85% seen once. The sequenced sample consisted of PBMCs. The receptor set was obtained from a man in his forties in good health and CMV-seropositive.

The chain employs TRBV7-2 and TRBJ2-5; tentative D call: TRBD1 (5 bases). The CDR3 is 15 amino acids. The germline V and J ends were trimmed by 3 bases and 4 bases, with 15 bases remaining between them. Germline CDR1 reads SGHTA; CDR2 reads FQGNSA. CDR3 coding DNA: TGTGCCAGCAGCTTGGTACAGGTGGTGGGAGAGACCCAGTACTTC. It specifies CASSLVQVVGETQYF.

This clone was recorded only once. The gene calls are TRBV2 and TRBJ2-1, with 9 bases aligning to TRBD1. CDR1 is SNHLY, CDR2 FYNNEI, per germline. Trimming took 7 bases from V and 4 from J; bases not matched to a gene: 5. This CDR3 spans 14 amino acids. CDR3 bases: TGTGCCAGCAAAGTGACAGGGGGATACAATGAGCAGTTCTTC. Amino acid sequence: CASKVTGGYNEQFF.

The CDR3 is CASSRGGAEGYTF. In DNA, the CDR3 is TGTGCCAGCAGCAGAGGGGGCGCAGAGGGCTACACCTTC. This chain links TRBV6-5 with TRBJ1-2, with TRBD1 identical over 7 bases. With V trimmed by 6 bases and J by 8 bases, 9 bases remained unmatched. The germline gives CDR1 MNHEY, CDR2 SVGAGI. This CDR3 is 13 amino acids long.

This chain connects TRBV5-1 to TRBJ1-2, with TRBD1 identical over 7 bases. V was pared by 0 bases and J by 4 bases, with 6 bases of the junction left unmatched. The CDR3 has 15 residues. The germline CDR1 and CDR2 sequences are SGHRS and YFSETQ. Written as DNA, the CDR3 is TGCGCCAGCAGCTTGGTATCAGGGGGTGTCTATGGCTACACCTTC. Residues: CASSLVSGGVYGYTF.

This clone was seen once. The chain recombines TRBV28 with TRBJ2-3; D is possibly TRBD1 (6 bases). Trimming pared 1 base from V and 2 bases from J, leaving 10 bases between. Germline V gene lookup returns CDR1 MDHEN and CDR2 SYDVKM. This CDR3 has 15 residues. CDR3 coding DNA: TGTGCCAGCAGTTTATACAGGGCCCCCACAGATACGCAGTATTTT. Its translation is CASSLYRAPTDTQYF.

The table lists this clone with a count of one. The gene calls are TRBV29-1 and TRBJ2-4, with 7 positions matching TRBD1. The CDR3 spans 15 residues. Germline CDR1 reads SQVTM; CDR2 reads ANQGSEA. V lost 1 base, J lost 1 base, and 4 bases stayed unmatched. The CDR3 region is CSVEGLQGAKNIQYF. CDR3 coding DNA: TGCAGCGTTGAAGGTCTACAGGGGGCCAAAAACATTCAGTACTTC.

The chain combines TRBV15 with TRBJ2-1; possible D gene TRBD2, 5 bases. The V gene's germline CDR1 is LNHNV and CDR2 YYDKDF (reference sequence). Trimming took off 3 bases at V and 6 bases at J, with 21 bases between the two ends. The CDR3 is 17 residues long. CDR3 sequence (DNA): TGTGCCACCAGCAGGGGGTGGGAGACTTCCTTTCGCAATGAGCAGTTCTTC. Translated, it gives CATSRGWETSFRNEQFF.

CDR3 nucleotides: TGCGCCAGCAGCTTGGTGCCGGGAGGGGCCGAGCAGTACTTC. Encoded protein: CASSLVPGGAEQYF. V is TRBV5-1 and J is TRBJ2-7, with 8 bases that match TRBD2. CDR3 length: 14 amino acids. V was clipped by 0 bases and J by 6 bases; unmatched bases: 5. CDR1 is SGHRS, CDR2 YFSETQ, per germline.

The gene calls are TRBV29-1 and TRBJ1-2; D may be TRBD1 (6 bases). The germline V gene encodes CDR1 SQVTM and CDR2 ANQGSEA. CDR3 length: 15 amino acids. V lost 3 bases to trimming and J lost 0 bases, with 14 bases between them. The CDR3 spells CSVDGLAGANYGYTF. In DNA, the CDR3 is TGCAGCGTTGATGGCTTGGCAGGGGCTAACTATGGCTACACCTTC.

This chain connects TRBV6-1 to TRBJ1-6; 8 nucleotides match TRBD1. CDR1 and CDR2 (germline): MNHNS, SASEGT. The CDR3 covers 13 residues. V lost 2 bases and J lost 12; bases outside the gene matches: 3. CDR3 region: CASSEPGGLPLHF. CDR3 DNA: TGTGCCAGCAGTGAACCAGGGGGCTTACCCCTCCACTTT.

The chain joins TRBV25-1 to TRBJ2-5; 10 bases map to TRBD2. The CDR3 has 17 residues. Germline CDR1 is MGHDK and CDR2 is SYGVNS. After removal of 1 base from V and 2 bases from J, the junction contained 7 bases not matched to a gene. This CDR3 is CASSEFTSGVGQETQYF. The CDR3 DNA reads as TGTGCCAGCAGTGAATTCACTAGCGGGGTAGGGCAAGAGACCCAGTACTTC.

This clone was counted between two and nine times. J is TRBJ1-1 and V is TRBV5-1; no clear D. Germline V gives CDR1 SGHRS, CDR2 YFSETQ. CDR3 length equals 14 residues. V was cut by 7 bases and J by 0 bases, with 13 bases left in between. The CDR3 region has the DNA TGCGCCAGCCGAGGTCTTGATATGAACACTGAAGCTTTCTTT. It is translated as CASRGLDMNTEAFF.

The genes are TRBV9 and TRBJ1-3; D uncertain. V lost 2 bases to trimming and J lost 4 bases, with 13 bases between them. CDR1 is SGDLS, CDR2 YYNGEE, per germline. CDR3 length equals 15 residues. The CDR3 is CASSVTGVSGNTIYF. As DNA, the CDR3 is TGTGCCAGCAGCGTGACGGGTGTGTCCGGAAACACCATATATTTT. Filled out from reference TRBV9 and TRBJ1-3, the complete variable domain reads DSGVTQTPKHLITATGQRVTLRCSPRSGDLSVYWYQQSLDQGLQFLIQYYNGEERAKGNILERFSAQQFPDLHSELNLSSLELGDSALYFCASSVTGVSGNTIYFGEGSWLTVV.

The V call is TRBV19, the J call TRBJ2-1, with TRBD2 identical over 8 bases. The CDR3 loop spans 15 amino acids. The junction had 11 bases not matched to a gene; V was cut back by 5 bases and J by 8 bases. CDR1 LNHDA and CDR2 SQIVND come from the germline V gene (reference sequence). CDR3 residues: CASSSREGNSDEQFF. In DNA, the CDR3 is TGTGCCAGTAGTTCCCGGGAGGGGAATTCGGATGAGCAGTTCTTC.

The gene calls are TRBV2 and TRBJ1-2; 7 nucleotides line up with TRBD1. The CDR3 totals 14 residues. CDR1 is SNHLY, CDR2 FYNNEI, per germline. With 7 bases clipped from V and 5 bases from J, the junction kept 10 bases outside the gene matches. CDR3 DNA sequence: TGTGCCAGCATCCCCCCGAGGACAGGTTATGGCTACACCTTC. Translated, it gives CASIPPRTGYGYTF.

This clone was seen only a few times. The chain has TRBV4-2 and TRBJ2-7, with a tentative D call TRBD1 (6 bases). Per germline, CDR1 LGHNA and CDR2 YNFKEQ. The CDR3 loop spans 15 amino acids. The V gene lost 4 bases and the J gene lost 0 bases, with 13 bases spanning the gap. Here the CDR3 DNA reads TGTGCCAGCAGCCCCGCCGACAGGAGCTCCTACGAGCAGTACTTC. Encoded protein: CASSPADRSSYEQYF.